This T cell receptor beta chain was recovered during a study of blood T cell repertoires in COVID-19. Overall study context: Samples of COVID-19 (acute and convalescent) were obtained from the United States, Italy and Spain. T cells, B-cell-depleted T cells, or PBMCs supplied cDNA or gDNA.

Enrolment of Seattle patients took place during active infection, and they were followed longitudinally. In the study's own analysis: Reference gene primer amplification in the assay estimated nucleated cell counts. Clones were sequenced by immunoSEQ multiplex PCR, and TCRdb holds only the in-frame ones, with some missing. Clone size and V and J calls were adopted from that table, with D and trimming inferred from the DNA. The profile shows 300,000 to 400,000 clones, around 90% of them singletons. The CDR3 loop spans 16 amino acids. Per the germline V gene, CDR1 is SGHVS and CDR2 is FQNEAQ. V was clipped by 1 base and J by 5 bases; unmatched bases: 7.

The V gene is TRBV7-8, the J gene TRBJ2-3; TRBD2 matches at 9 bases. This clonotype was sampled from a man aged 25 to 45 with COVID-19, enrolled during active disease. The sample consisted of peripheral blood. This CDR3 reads CASSLGPAGGIDTQYF. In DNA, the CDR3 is TGTGCCAGCAGCTTAGGACCCGCGGGGGGGATAGATACGCAGTATTTT. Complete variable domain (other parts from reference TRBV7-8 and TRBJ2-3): GAGVSQSPRYKVAKRGQDVALRCDPISGHVSLFWYQQALGQGPEFLTYFQNEAQLDKSGLPSDRFFAERPEGSVSTLKIQRTQQEDSAVYLCASSLGPAGGIDTQYFGPGTRLTVL.